This passage covers 12 T cell receptor beta chains from one sample sequenced in a study of T cell repertoires in cytomegalovirus infection. The antigens of these receptors remain unknown. MiXCR was run by TCRdb on the reads, yielding one entry per CDR3 protein. This sample has hundreds of thousands of distinct CDR3 sequences, with approximately 33% found just once. Specimen: cultured PBMCs, collected from culture after CMV antigen stimulation. These receptors were obtained from a human donor in good health (CMV status not recorded). Some clones in this sample may be carry-over from other donors' samples.

This clonotype was seen many times. In DNA form, the CDR3 reads TGTGCCAGCAGTAAAAGGTCCGGAGGCGAGCAGTTCTTC. Its translation: CASSKRSGGEQFF. This rearrangement joins TRBV6-5 to TRBJ2-1, with D perhaps matching TRBD2 (5 bases). The CDR3 loop spans 13 amino acids. Trimming left V 5 bases short and J 10 bases short, with 15 bases between. Looked up from germline, CDR1 is MNHEY and CDR2 is SVGAGI.

This clonotype was observed a handful of times. The V call is TRBV7-2, the J call TRBJ2-3; D tentatively reads TRBD1 or TRBD2 (6 bases each). Trimming removed 2 bases at V and 7 bases at J, with 13 bases between. CDR3 length: 14 residues. Germline values: CDR1 SGHTA, CDR2 FQGNSA. The CDR3 protein is CASSLSGAGYTQYF. The CDR3 DNA sequence: TGTGCCAGCAGCTTATCGGGGGCCGGGTATACGCAGTATTTT. The whole variable domain, filled in from reference TRBV7-2 and TRBJ2-3, reads GAGVSQSPSNKVTEKGKDVELRCDPISGHTALYWYRQSLGQGLEFLIYFQGNSAPDKSGLPSDRFSAERTGGSVSTLTIQRTQQEDSAVYLCASSLSGAGYTQYFGPGTRLTVL.

This clonotype has just a few counts. The gene calls are TRBV7-6 and TRBJ1-4, with D unresolved. V shed 1 base and J shed 7 bases, with 13 bases lying between them. There are 15 residues in the CDR3. Germline CDR1 and CDR2: SGHVS and FNYEAQ. The CDR3 DNA is TGTGCCAGCAGCTTAGGTGCAGGTCGGACTGAAAAACTGTTTTTT. Encoded protein: CASSLGAGRTEKLFF.

The V gene is TRBV5-1, the J gene TRBJ1-1; D is uncertain. CDR1 and CDR2 from the germline V gene are SGHRS and YFSETQ. This CDR3 is 15 amino acids long. V lost 0 bases, J lost 1 base, and 10 bases lay in between. This CDR3 is CASSLGPAPNTEAFF. CDR3 DNA sequence: TGCGCCAGCAGCTTGGGGCCAGCACCGAACACTGAAGCTTTCTTT.

The sample holds a few counts of this clonotype. The chain recombines TRBV6-6 with TRBJ1-2; D perhaps matches TRBD1 (6 bases). With 0 bases removed from V and 2 bases from J, the gap between germline ends came to 13 bases. This CDR3 has 16 amino acids. Germline V gene sequence: CDR1 MNHNY, CDR2 SVGAGI (reference sequence). The CDR3 region is CASSYSITGANYGYTF. In DNA form, the CDR3 reads TGTGCCAGCAGTTACTCGATAACGGGGGCCAACTATGGCTACACCTTC.

This clonotype occurred many times. This chain links TRBV7-2 with TRBJ2-3; TRBD2 agrees at 7 bases. Looked up from germline, CDR1 is SGHTA and CDR2 is FQGNSA. CDR3 size: 16 residues. Trimming at V came to 1 base and at J to 9 bases, leaving 13 bases not matched to a gene. CDR3 DNA: TGTGCCAGCAGCTTAGATGCTAGCGGAGGGCGGGGAACGCAGTATTTT. This encodes CASSLDASGGRGTQYF.

This clonotype was observed a handful of times. The gene calls are TRBV28 and TRBJ1-4, with TRBD1 as a possible D gene (5 bases). The CDR3 loop spans 16 amino acids. CDR1 and CDR2 from the germline V gene are MDHEN and SYDVKM. V lost 5 bases to trimming and J lost 3 bases, with 16 bases between them. The CDR3 protein is CASSEPPVGANEKLFF. The DNA for the CDR3 is TGTGCCAGCAGTGAACCGCCGGTAGGGGCTAATGAAAAACTGTTTTTT.

This clonotype has just a few counts. The genes are TRBV10-3 and TRBJ1-2; TRBD1 matches 8 bases. V lost 4 bases to trimming and J lost 0 bases; unmatched junction nucleotides: 1. This CDR3 has 14 amino acids. The germline CDR1 and CDR2 sequences are ENHRY and SYGVKD. The chain's CDR3 is CAISVGQANYGYTF. The DNA of the CDR3 is TGTGCCATCAGTGTGGGACAGGCTAACTATGGCTACACCTTC.

This clonotype came up a few times. The chain joins TRBV12-3 or TRBV12-4 to TRBJ2-1; TRBD2 matches 13 bases. Losses at the gene ends were 5 bases for V and 10 bases for J; bases not matched to a gene: 8. This CDR3 is 15 amino acids long. The DNA of the CDR3 is TGTGCCAGCAGTATAACTAGCGGGGGGGCCGGAGAGCAGTTCTTC. Protein: CASSITSGGAGEQFF.

In its sample, this clonotype was seen a few times. The CDR3 nucleotides are TGTGCCATCAGTGACCCCGACCCATCTTGGGGTGAAAAACTGTTTTTT. Translated: CAISDPDPSWGEKLFF. The chain links TRBV10-3 to TRBJ1-4; D not resolved. Germline-derived CDR1 and CDR2 are ENHRY and SYGVKD. Trimming left V 3 bases short and J 7 bases short, with 18 bases between. This CDR3 comprises 16 residues.

The chain combines TRBV20-1 with TRBJ2-5, with 13 bases fitting TRBD2. V gave up 4 bases and J gave up 2 bases; unmatched junction bases: 1. The CDR3 spans 14 residues. The V gene's germline CDR1 is DFQATT and CDR2 SNEGSKA (reference sequence). CDR3 loop: CSATGLAGQETQYF. The DNA for the CDR3 is TGCAGTGCTACGGGACTAGCGGGGCAAGAGACCCAGTACTTC.

The V gene is TRBV12-3 or TRBV12-4, the J gene TRBJ2-5; 7 positions match TRBD2. V dropped 5 bases and J dropped 1; count of bases not matched to a gene: 4. The CDR3 consists of 14 residues. The CDR3 loop is CASSARELQETQYF. The CDR3 nucleotides are TGTGCCAGCAGTGCGCGGGAGCTCCAAGAGACCCAGTACTTC.